This is a list of T cell receptor beta chains from one sample in a study of blood T cells in healthy people across ages. MiXCR, run by TCRdb on the 5' RACE reads, gives a single entry per CDR3 protein. The sample yields around 1,500,000 distinct CDR3 sequences, approximately 38% seen once. The sequencing sample was made of blood. Receptors were obtained from a woman between 18 and 29 years old in good health. Both conserved end residues are part of each CDR3. D genes are given only for firm matches. Not every row has a clone size; where given, it reads once, few, many or a size class.

cdr3_nt: TGTGCCAGCAGCTTAGCGTACGGGAGATCCTACGAGCAGTACTTC
cdr3_aa: CASSLAYGRSYEQYF
clone_size: .
v_call: TRBV11-2
d_call: .
j_call: TRBJ2-7

cdr3_nt: TGCAGCGTTGAGGCCAGGGTGGGCGAGCAGTACTTC
cdr3_aa: CSVEARVGEQYF
clone_size: .
v_call: TRBV29-1
d_call: .
j_call: TRBJ2-7

cdr3_nt: TGTGCCAGCAGTTTATATCTAGCGGGAGCAGATACGCAGTATTTT
cdr3_aa: CASSLYLAGADTQYF
clone_size: .
v_call: TRBV28
d_call: TRBD2
j_call: TRBJ2-3

cdr3_nt: TGTGCCAGCAGTTTATTAAGTGGAACTAGCGGGGGCCCTATCCTGTTCTTC
cdr3_aa: CASSLLSGTSGGPILFF
clone_size: .
v_call: TRBV12-3/TRBV12-4
d_call: TRBD2
j_call: TRBJ2-1

cdr3_nt: TGCGCCAGCAGCCAAAATAGGGGGACAGGGATCTACAAGCAGTACTTC
cdr3_aa: CASSQNRGTGIYKQYF
clone_size: .
v_call: TRBV4-1
d_call: TRBD1
j_call: TRBJ2-4

cdr3_nt: TGCAGTGCTAGAATCGAGGATGAGCAGTACTTC
cdr3_aa: CSARIEDEQYF
clone_size: few
v_call: TRBV20-1
d_call: .
j_call: TRBJ2-7

cdr3_nt: TGCGCCAGCAGCCAAGGCGGGGGGGAAGGTAACTATGGCTACACCTTC
cdr3_aa: CASSQGGGEGNYGYTF
clone_size: few
v_call: TRBV4-1
d_call: .
j_call: TRBJ1-2

cdr3_nt: TGTGCCAGCAGCCGACAGGGGGGGACTGAAGCTTTCTTT
cdr3_aa: CASSRQGGTEAFF
clone_size: many
v_call: TRBV3-1
d_call: TRBD1
j_call: TRBJ1-1

cdr3_nt: TGTGCCAGCAGGATCAGCGGGGGGGGCCCAGGTACGCAGTATTTT
cdr3_aa: CASRISGGGPGTQYF
clone_size: few
v_call: TRBV28
d_call: TRBD2
j_call: TRBJ2-3

cdr3_nt: TGTGCCACCAGTGATCTGGGACAGGGGGCCCAACTAGCCAAAAACATTCAGTACTTC
cdr3_aa: CATSDLGQGAQLAKNIQYF
clone_size: .
v_call: TRBV24-1
d_call: TRBD1
j_call: TRBJ2-4

cdr3_nt: TGCGCCAGCAGCTTGGAGTCAGGCCGAGGCACTGAAGCTTTCTTT
cdr3_aa: CASSLESGRGTEAFF
clone_size: .
v_call: TRBV5-1
d_call: .
j_call: TRBJ1-1

cdr3_nt: TGTGCCAGCACTCCGGGACAGGGAGCCTACGAGCAGTACTTC
cdr3_aa: CASTPGQGAYEQYF
clone_size: .
v_call: TRBV7-2
d_call: TRBD1
j_call: TRBJ2-7

cdr3_nt: TGTGCCAGCATCTTCTGGGCTGGGGGAGATACGCAGTATTTT
cdr3_aa: CASIFWAGGDTQYF
clone_size: .
v_call: TRBV6-1
d_call: .
j_call: TRBJ2-3

cdr3_nt: TGCGCCACCAGCATCACCGGGACAGGGAGTGGCGAGCAGTACTTC
cdr3_aa: CATSITGTGSGEQYF
clone_size: .
v_call: TRBV5-1
d_call: TRBD1
j_call: TRBJ2-7

cdr3_nt: TGTGCCAGCAGTTTAGTTCCTAGCGGAGACTACGAGCAGTACTTC
cdr3_aa: CASSLVPSGDYEQYF
clone_size: .
v_call: TRBV12-3/TRBV12-4
d_call: TRBD2
j_call: TRBJ2-7

cdr3_nt: TGTGCCCTATCAGGGGCCGGGGCCAACGTCCTGACTTTC
cdr3_aa: CALSGAGANVLTF
clone_size: .
v_call: TRBV6-2/TRBV6-3
d_call: .
j_call: TRBJ2-6

cdr3_nt: TGCAGCGTTGACCCGGGACTCCACACAGATACGCAGTATTTT
cdr3_aa: CSVDPGLHTDTQYF
clone_size: few
v_call: TRBV29-1
d_call: .
j_call: TRBJ2-3

cdr3_nt: TGTGCCAGCAGCTTGGAAGGCCCGGGACAGGGGAACTATGGCTACACCTTC
cdr3_aa: CASSLEGPGQGNYGYTF
clone_size: .
v_call: TRBV5-8
d_call: TRBD1
j_call: TRBJ1-2

cdr3_nt: TGTGCCAGCAGCTTAGACAGTCCCAATGAAAAACTGTTTTTT
cdr3_aa: CASSLDSPNEKLFF
clone_size: .
v_call: TRBV7-6
d_call: .
j_call: TRBJ1-4

cdr3_nt: TGCGCCAGCAGCCCCCAGGTTGACATTGAAAAACTGTTTTTT
cdr3_aa: CASSPQVDIEKLFF
clone_size: .
v_call: TRBV5-1
d_call: .
j_call: TRBJ1-4

cdr3_nt: TGTGCCAGCAGGCAGGGAGGGACAGGGGGACAGCCCCAGCATTTT
cdr3_aa: CASRQGGTGGQPQHF
clone_size: .
v_call: TRBV27
d_call: TRBD1
j_call: TRBJ1-5

cdr3_nt: TGTGCCAGCAGTTTAGGGATGAGGACTGAAGCTTTCTTT
cdr3_aa: CASSLGMRTEAFF
clone_size: .
v_call: TRBV12-3/TRBV12-4
d_call: .
j_call: TRBJ1-1

cdr3_nt: TGCAGCGTCAAACCTTTCAGGGAGGGGTACAATGAGCAGTTCTTC
cdr3_aa: CSVKPFREGYNEQFF
clone_size: few
v_call: TRBV29-1
d_call: TRBD2
j_call: TRBJ2-1

cdr3_nt: TGTGCCTGGAAGATTGAGGCCACACGGAACACTGAAGCTTTCTTT
cdr3_aa: CAWKIEATRNTEAFF
clone_size: .
v_call: TRBV30
d_call: .
j_call: TRBJ1-1

cdr3_nt: TGCAGCGTTGAAGATCCCAGCGGGAGCAACGACGAGCAGTACTTC
cdr3_aa: CSVEDPSGSNDEQYF
clone_size: few
v_call: TRBV29-1
d_call: TRBD2
j_call: TRBJ2-7

cdr3_nt: TGCAGTGCTAGAACTTTCGGACAGGGACATAACTATGACTACACCTTC
cdr3_aa: CSARTFGQGHNYDYTF
clone_size: .
v_call: TRBV20-1
d_call: TRBD1
j_call: TRBJ1-2

cdr3_nt: TGTGCCAGCAGTGTCGGGGGTAGCCTTAATGAAAAACTGTTTTTT
cdr3_aa: CASSVGGSLNEKLFF
clone_size: .
v_call: TRBV28
d_call: .
j_call: TRBJ1-4

cdr3_nt: TGTGCCAGCAGTTTAATCCGACTAGCGGGACTCAATGAGCAGTTCTTC
cdr3_aa: CASSLIRLAGLNEQFF
clone_size: few
v_call: TRBV27
d_call: TRBD2
j_call: TRBJ2-1

cdr3_nt: TGTGCCAGCTTCCCGGGGGACAGGGGCTACGAGCAGTACTTC
cdr3_aa: CASFPGDRGYEQYF
clone_size: .
v_call: TRBV12-3/TRBV12-4
d_call: TRBD1
j_call: TRBJ2-7

cdr3_nt: TGTGCCAGCAGCCAAGAGTCAAGGTATAGGGTTTCGGATACGCAGTATTTT
cdr3_aa: CASSQESRYRVSDTQYF
clone_size: few
v_call: TRBV3-1
d_call: .
j_call: TRBJ2-3

cdr3_nt: TGTGCCAGCAGCACCGGACTAGCAGGAAACATTCAGTACTTC
cdr3_aa: CASSTGLAGNIQYF
clone_size: few
v_call: TRBV9
d_call: TRBD2
j_call: TRBJ2-4

cdr3_nt: TGCAGTGCTAACGGACAGGCCAAAAACATTCAGTACTTC
cdr3_aa: CSANGQAKNIQYF
clone_size: .
v_call: TRBV20-1
d_call: .
j_call: TRBJ2-4

cdr3_nt: TGCAGCGTTGAAGAACGGGATTCCACAGATACGCAGTATTTT
cdr3_aa: CSVEERDSTDTQYF
clone_size: few
v_call: TRBV29-1
d_call: .
j_call: TRBJ2-3

cdr3_nt: TGTGCCAGCTCACCCTCCCGGACAAGGTCCTACAATGAGCAGTTCTTC
cdr3_aa: CASSPSRTRSYNEQFF
clone_size: .
v_call: TRBV18
d_call: .
j_call: TRBJ2-1

cdr3_nt: TGTGCCTGGAGTGACCCAGCTAACTATGGCTACACCTTC
cdr3_aa: CAWSDPANYGYTF
clone_size: .
v_call: TRBV30
d_call: .
j_call: TRBJ1-2

cdr3_nt: TGTGCCACCAAGGCAGGAGGAGGAGACGAGCAGTACTTC
cdr3_aa: CATKAGGGDEQYF
clone_size: .
v_call: TRBV12-3/TRBV12-4
d_call: .
j_call: TRBJ2-7

cdr3_nt: TGCAGTGCTAGAGATAGCAGGGGTGGTCAGCCCCAGCATTTT
cdr3_aa: CSARDSRGGQPQHF
clone_size: .
v_call: TRBV20-1
d_call: .
j_call: TRBJ1-5

cdr3_nt: TGTGCCAGCAGCATACTAGCGGGAAGTAGCAATGAGCAGTTCTTC
cdr3_aa: CASSILAGSSNEQFF
clone_size: .
v_call: TRBV12-3/TRBV12-4
d_call: TRBD2
j_call: TRBJ2-1

cdr3_nt: TGTGCCAGCAGTAAAGAGCGGGATCTGAATGAGCAGTTCTTC
cdr3_aa: CASSKERDLNEQFF
clone_size: .
v_call: TRBV2
d_call: TRBD2
j_call: TRBJ2-1

cdr3_nt: TGTGCCAGCAGTGAAAAAGTAGTAGAAAAACTGTTTTTT
cdr3_aa: CASSEKVVEKLFF
clone_size: few
v_call: TRBV25-1
d_call: .
j_call: TRBJ1-4

cdr3_nt: TGTGCCAGCAGCTTAATTCCGGGACTAGAAAAGACCCAGTACTTC
cdr3_aa: CASSLIPGLEKTQYF
clone_size: .
v_call: TRBV7-9
d_call: TRBD2
j_call: TRBJ2-5

cdr3_nt: TGCAGTGCTAGAGATCGGAGACTAATATTAAAGTCCACCTACAATGAGCAGTTCTTC
cdr3_aa: CSARDRRLILKSTYNEQFF
clone_size: .
v_call: TRBV20-1
d_call: .
j_call: TRBJ2-1

cdr3_nt: TGTGCCAGCAGCCTGCCATTACTAGCGGGAGTATCATACGAGCAGTACTTC
cdr3_aa: CASSLPLLAGVSYEQYF
clone_size: .
v_call: TRBV14
d_call: TRBD2
j_call: TRBJ2-7

cdr3_nt: TGCGCCAGCAGCTTGGCGTCTAGTGGCCATGAGCAGTTCTTC
cdr3_aa: CASSLASSGHEQFF
clone_size: few
v_call: TRBV5-1
d_call: .
j_call: TRBJ2-1

cdr3_nt: TGTGCTAGTGGTTTAGCGGGAGCCTCCTACGAGCAGTACTTC
cdr3_aa: CASGLAGASYEQYF
clone_size: few
v_call: TRBV12-5
d_call: TRBD2
j_call: TRBJ2-7

cdr3_nt: TGTGCCAGCAGCCCGATCGGGGGGCGAGGTTCACCCCTCCACTTT
cdr3_aa: CASSPIGGRGSPLHF
clone_size: .
v_call: TRBV12-3/TRBV12-4
d_call: .
j_call: TRBJ1-6

cdr3_nt: TGCGCCAGCAGCTTGGCTAGGGACAGTCCTGTCTCTGGGGCCAACGTCCTGACTTTC
cdr3_aa: CASSLARDSPVSGANVLTF
clone_size: .
v_call: TRBV5-1
d_call: TRBD1
j_call: TRBJ2-6

cdr3_nt: TGTGCCAGCAGACGACAGGGCGTTTACGAGCAGTACTTC
cdr3_aa: CASRRQGVYEQYF
clone_size: few
v_call: TRBV12-3/TRBV12-4
d_call: TRBD1
j_call: TRBJ2-7

cdr3_nt: TGTGCCATCAGTGAGGTGGTGGGCGGCCAGCTGTTTTTT
cdr3_aa: CAISEVVGGQLFF
clone_size: .
v_call: TRBV10-3
d_call: .
j_call: TRBJ2-2

cdr3_nt: TGTGCCAGCAAGATAGCCGCCCCAGGGGACTACGAGCAGTACTTC
cdr3_aa: CASKIAAPGDYEQYF
clone_size: few
v_call: TRBV27
d_call: .
j_call: TRBJ2-7

cdr3_nt: TGTGCCAGCTCACCACCGGGGAAGCGGGGTCAACAAGAGACCCAGTACTTC
cdr3_aa: CASSPPGKRGQQETQYF
clone_size: .
v_call: TRBV18
d_call: TRBD2
j_call: TRBJ2-5

cdr3_nt: TGTGCCAGCAGCTTGGGACTAGAGAGGGTCAATGAGCAGTTCTTC
cdr3_aa: CASSLGLERVNEQFF
clone_size: .
v_call: TRBV7-2
d_call: TRBD2
j_call: TRBJ2-1

cdr3_nt: TGCAGTGCTGACGTAGCGAGCGGGGGAGGTGGGGATACGCAGTATTTT
cdr3_aa: CSADVASGGGGDTQYF
clone_size: .
v_call: TRBV20-1
d_call: TRBD2
j_call: TRBJ2-3

cdr3_nt: TGTGCCAGCAACTCCGAAGAGGGCGAAAGGGGCTACGAGCAGTACTTC
cdr3_aa: CASNSEEGERGYEQYF
clone_size: .
v_call: TRBV6-6
d_call: .
j_call: TRBJ2-7

cdr3_nt: TGTGCCAGCTCACCATCAAGGGAAAATGAGCAGTTCTTC
cdr3_aa: CASSPSRENEQFF
clone_size: once
v_call: TRBV18
d_call: .
j_call: TRBJ2-1